The 30 T cell receptor beta chains given below trace back to one sample, sequenced in a study of shared clonotypes between healthy human individuals. The repertoire was sequenced with immunoSEQ multiplex PCR; TCRdb's copy has only in-frame clones and lacks some. The repertoire holds millions of clones, with under 95% as singletons. Naive CD8 cells lacked CD45RO, underwent positive selection for CCR7 and left out terminally differentiated effector memory CD45RA+ cells. The sequenced sample consisted of naive CD8+ T cells from PBMCs. Receptors originate from a man aged 18 to 29 in good health. Some clones in this sample may be carry-over from other donors' samples.

The V and J genes are TRBV6-6 and TRBJ2-3, with D hard to call. The length of the CDR3 is 15 residues. V lost 2 bases, J lost 0 bases, and 9 bases lay in between. CDR1 and CDR2 from the germline V gene are MNHNY and SVGAGI (reference sequence). The CDR3 spells CASSYPTTSTDTQYF. The CDR3 nucleotides read TGTGCCAGCAGTTACCCTACAACAAGCACAGATACGCAGTATTTT.

The chain joins TRBV7-2 to TRBJ1-3; D gene ambiguous. CDR3 length: 15 residues. The V gene lost 1 base and the J gene lost 0 bases, with 7 bases spanning the gap. Germline loops: CDR1 SGHTA, CDR2 FQGNSA. CDR3 nucleotide sequence: TGTGCCAGCAGCTTAGGTGTGGGCTCTGGAAACACCATATATTTT. This encodes CASSLGVGSGNTIYF.

V is TRBV5-5 and J is TRBJ1-1; D not resolved. Deletions cut 6 bases from V and 5 bases from J, with 20 bases between. Germline assignment: CDR1 SGHKS and CDR2 YYEKEE (reference sequence). The CDR3 runs to 15 residues. The DNA for the CDR3 is TGTGCCAGCACCCCACGCGACGGCGGTAATACTGAAGCTTTCTTT. The encoded protein is CASTPRDGGNTEAFF.

The genes are TRBV5-1 and TRBJ1-1; the match to TRBD1 covers 9 bases. J gave up 7 bases and V 0 bases, and 7 bases lay outside the gene matches. This CDR3 spans 15 amino acids. Germline CDR1 SGHRS, CDR2 YFSETQ. For the CDR3, the DNA is TGCGCCAGCAGCTTGGGAAACAGGGGGCGTTATGAAGCTTTCTTT. It translates to CASSLGNRGRYEAFF.

The chain is built from TRBV9 and TRBJ1-1; TRBD1 matches at 7 bases. The germline V gene encodes CDR1 SGDLS and CDR2 YYNGEE. The CDR3 is 13 residues long. V trimming: 4 bases; J trimming: 4 bases; junction bases outside the gene matches: 4. The CDR3 is CASSPGQSTEAFF. The CDR3 nucleotides read TGTGCCAGCAGCCCGGGACAGTCCACTGAAGCTTTCTTT.

J is TRBJ1-2 and V is TRBV28; D unclear. V lost 2 bases and J lost 4, with 5 bases in between. CDR3 length: 12 residues. From germline, CDR1 is MDHEN and CDR2 SYDVKM. The CDR3 DNA reads TGTGCCAGCAGTTTAACCGTCTATGGCTACACCTTC. Translating it yields CASSLTVYGYTF.

The CDR3 is CASSLPPWDRGNTEAFF. As DNA, the CDR3 is TGTGCCAGCAGCTTACCTCCCTGGGACAGGGGCAACACTGAAGCTTTCTTT. The chain uses TRBV7-9 and TRBJ1-1, with TRBD1 matching 10 bases. Germline assignment: CDR1 SEHNR and CDR2 FQNEAQ (reference sequence). The V segment lost 2 bases and the J segment 2 bases; nucleotides outside the gene matches: 8. This CDR3 comprises 17 residues.

A remark on this clone: Other DNA sequences in the same sample also yield this CDR3. The chain carries TRBV4-1 and TRBJ2-5; 7 bases map to TRBD2. The CDR3 runs to 14 residues. The V and J ends lost 0 bases and 3 bases, in that order; junction bases with no gene match: 1. Germline CDR1 is MGHRA and CDR2 is YSYEKL. For the CDR3, the DNA is TGCGCCAGCAGCCAAGACGCGGGAGAAGAGACCCAGTACTTC. Translation: CASSQDAGEETQYF.

This clone was seen a single time. The chain carries TRBV6-1 and TRBJ2-1, with a weak D call TRBD2 (5 bases). Germline CDR1 is MNHNS and CDR2 is SASEGT. V gave up 3 bases and J gave up 8 bases, with 8 bases separating them. This CDR3 is built from 12 residues. CDR3 coding DNA: TGTGCCAGCAGTGATTGGCGGGATGAGCAGTTCTTC. The encoded protein is CASSDWRDEQFF.

This chain uses TRBV18 with TRBJ2-1; 9 nucleotides agree with TRBD2. The CDR3 consists of 16 residues. The trim removed 10 bases at V and 5 bases at J, leaving 15 bases unmatched. CDR1 is KGHSH and CDR2 is LQKENI in the germline V gene. In nucleotides, the CDR3 is TGTGCCACCCTCGGGACGGCGACTAGCGGCCACAATGAGCAGTTCTTC. Its protein is CATLGTATSGHNEQFF.

V gene TRBV27 combines with J gene TRBJ1-4; D uncertain. CDR1 and CDR2 from the germline V gene are MNHEY and SMNVEV (reference sequence). V lost 2 bases and J lost 0, with 7 bases in between. This CDR3 spans 15 amino acids. Written as DNA, the CDR3 is TGTGCCAGCAGTTTAATGGCCACAACTAATGAAAAACTGTTTTTT. This gives the protein CASSLMATTNEKLFF.

The gene calls are TRBV10-1 and TRBJ2-1; 7 bases match TRBD1. This CDR3 comprises 17 residues. The V and J ends lost 0 bases and 2 bases, in that order; junction bases with no gene match: 7. From germline, CDR1 is WNHNN and CDR2 SYGVQD (reference sequence). In DNA form, the CDR3 reads TGCGCCAGCAGTGAGTCTTATCGACAGGGACCCTACAATGAGCAGTTCTTC. Its translation: CASSESYRQGPYNEQFF.

The chain is built from TRBV30 and TRBJ2-7, with D possibly matching TRBD1 (6 bases). Germline V gene sequence: CDR1 GTSNPN, CDR2 SVGIG (reference sequence). The ends were cut back, 5 bases at V and 4 bases at J, with 18 bases in the middle. This CDR3 region has 14 residues. CDR3 bases: TGTGCCTGGGGGAGTAAAACAGGGTGGTACGAGCAGTACTTC. Its protein is CAWGSKTGWYEQYF.

The chain couples TRBV7-9 to TRBJ2-7; D uncertain. In germline, CDR1 is SEHNR, CDR2 FQNEAQ (reference sequence). Trimming left V 6 bases short and J 0 bases short, with 9 bases between. This CDR3 comprises 13 residues. CDR3 DNA: TGTGCCAGCAGTCCCCTGGCCTCCTACGAGCAGTACTTC. Its protein product is CASSPLASYEQYF. Full variable domain (outside the CDR3, taken from reference TRBV7-9 and TRBJ2-7): DTGVSQNPRHKITKRGQNVTFRCDPISEHNRLYWYRQTLGQGPEFLTYFQNEAQLEKSRLLSDRFSAERPKGSFSTLEIQRTEQGDSAMYLCASSPLASYEQYFGPGTRLTVT.

The CDR3 nucleotides read TGCGCCAGCAGCCAAGTTGTAGCGGGAGACTCAGAGACCCAGTACTTC. Translation gives CASSQVVAGDSETQYF. The V call is TRBV4-1, the J call TRBJ2-5; TRBD2 aligns across 9 bases. Germline-derived CDR1 and CDR2 are MGHRA and YSYEKL. The CDR3 covers 16 residues. The J segment lost 4 bases and the V segment lost 1 base, leaving 7 bases of the junction unmatched.

V gene TRBV4-1 combines with J gene TRBJ2-1; 15 bases line up with TRBD2. J gave up 8 bases and V 3 bases, and 5 bases lay outside the gene matches. CDR1 MGHRA and CDR2 YSYEKL come from the germline V gene. The CDR3 extends over 16 amino acids. The DNA for the CDR3 is TGCGCCAGCAGCCAGGGACTAGCGGGAGGTTTGTATGAGCAGTTCTTC. This gives the protein CASSQGLAGGLYEQFF.

In this sample, this clone turned up a few times. The chain uses TRBV5-1 and TRBJ2-5; either TRBD1 or TRBD2 may supply D (5 bases each). The CDR3 has 14 residues. CDR1 and CDR2 (germline): SGHRS, YFSETQ. Trimming cost V 0 bases and J 4 bases, with 10 bases left between them. The DNA of the CDR3 is TGCGCCAGCAGCTTGGCCCTGGGGGTAGAGACCCAGTACTTC. This codes for CASSLALGVETQYF.

This clone has only one observation. The rearrangement links TRBV9 to TRBJ2-1; D not resolved. Looked up from germline, CDR1 is SGDLS and CDR2 is YYNGEE. CDR3 size: 14 residues. V was trimmed by 2 bases and J by 7 bases, leaving 13 bases between them. The CDR3 DNA is TGTGCCAGCAGCGTCGGATCCCTCTGGAATGAGCAGTTCTTC. It is translated as CASSVGSLWNEQFF.

J is TRBJ2-5 and V is TRBV6-6; D unclear. This CDR3 has 9 amino acids. The V gene lost 7 bases and the J gene lost 10 bases, with 7 bases spanning the gap. The V gene's germline CDR1 is MNHNY and CDR2 SVGAGI (reference sequence). The CDR3: CASTEDQYF. As DNA, the CDR3 is TGTGCCAGCACGGAAGACCAGTACTTC.

The chain uses TRBV10-3 and TRBJ2-7, with a tentative D call TRBD2 (6 bases). This CDR3 spans 16 amino acids. V gave up 3 bases and J gave up 2 bases, with 17 bases separating them. Germline V gene lookup returns CDR1 ENHRY and CDR2 SYGVKD. The CDR3 DNA reads TGTGCCATCAGTGAAGTAGCGGCAGAAAGACCCTACGAGCAGTACTTC. It specifies CAISEVAAERPYEQYF.

The table lists this clone with a count of one. Other DNA sequences in the same sample also yield this CDR3. The chain joins TRBV6-6 to TRBJ2-1, with 9 bases lining up with TRBD2. This CDR3 is 14 amino acids long. Germline lookup yields CDR1 MNHNY and CDR2 SVGAGI (reference sequence). J was trimmed by 4 bases and V by 2 bases; bases with no gene match: 0. The CDR3: CASSYTSGYNEQFF. In DNA form, the CDR3 reads TGTGCCAGCAGTTACACTAGCGGGTACAATGAGCAGTTCTTC.

V usage is TRBV6-1 and J usage is TRBJ1-4, with 7 bases identical to TRBD1. The V segment lost 10 bases and the J segment 5 bases; nucleotides outside the gene matches: 13. The CDR3 has 15 residues. Germline lookup yields CDR1 MNHNS and CDR2 SASEGT. The CDR3 DNA reads TGTGCCACCAAGGAGGAGACAGGGCTGAATGAAAAACTGTTTTTT. This codes for CATKEETGLNEKLFF.

V is TRBV15 and J is TRBJ2-1; D uncertain. Germline V gene lookup returns CDR1 LNHNV and CDR2 YYDKDF (reference sequence). The CDR3 runs to 14 residues. V lost 5 bases and J 4 bases, leaving 12 bases between the germline ends. For the CDR3, the DNA is TGTGCCACCAGCGCCCTGGACGGTTACAATGAGCAGTTCTTC. It is translated as CATSALDGYNEQFF.

V gene TRBV6-1 combines with J gene TRBJ2-5; D possibly uses TRBD1 or TRBD2 (5 bases each). The CDR3 has 13 residues. From germline, CDR1 is MNHNS and CDR2 SASEGT. The germline V and J ends were trimmed by 6 bases and 5 bases, with 13 bases remaining between them. This CDR3 is CASRPWGFETQYF. CDR3 bases: TGTGCCAGCAGACCTTGGGGGTTTGAGACCCAGTACTTC.

This clone was seen a handful of times. The V and J genes are TRBV10-3 and TRBJ1-2; D is unclear. The CDR3 sequence is 13 residues long. V was pared by 6 bases and J by 2 bases, with 10 bases between. The germline V gene has CDR1 ENHRY and CDR2 SYGVKD. CDR3 sequence reads: CAISQSLNYGYTF. CDR3 bases: TGTGCCATCAGCCAGAGTCTCAACTATGGCTACACCTTC.

The gene calls are TRBV4-1 and TRBJ2-1; 8 bases line up with TRBD2. The CDR3 runs to 15 residues. The germline V gene encodes CDR1 MGHRA and CDR2 YSYEKL. V was pared by 4 bases and J by 8 bases, with 10 bases of the junction left unmatched. The CDR3 region has the DNA TGCGCCAGCAGCCCCACCAGCGGGAGTCTCTATGAGCAGTTCTTC. This translates into CASSPTSGSLYEQFF.

The V and J genes are TRBV7-9 and TRBJ1-4; D gene ambiguous. The V gene's germline CDR1 is SEHNR and CDR2 FQNEAQ (reference sequence). Trimming cost V 1 base and J 8 bases, with 17 bases left between them. This CDR3 contains 16 residues. The CDR3 loop is CASSLVSGHLDEKLFF. CDR3 bases: TGTGCCAGCAGCTTAGTGTCTGGGCACCTCGACGAAAAACTGTTTTTT.

This sequence joins TRBV7-9 and TRBJ2-7; TRBD1 aligns across 8 bases. CDR3 length: 17 residues. With V trimmed by 8 bases and J by 5 bases, 20 bases remained unmatched. The germline gives CDR1 SEHNR, CDR2 FQNEAQ (reference sequence). The CDR3 sequence: CASSTFSRGRGLNEQYF. Written as DNA, the CDR3 is TGTGCCAGCTCTACCTTCAGCAGGGGGCGCGGGTTGAACGAGCAGTACTTC.

This clone showed up just once. The sample carries other DNA sequences with the same CDR3. The rearrangement uses TRBV5-6 and TRBJ2-7; D gene unclear. Trimming removed 0 bases from V and 4 bases from J, with 8 bases in between. This CDR3 has 13 residues. Germline V gene data show CDR1 as SGHDT and CDR2 as YYEEEE. CDR3 bases: TGTGCCAGCAGCTTGGAGGGCTCGTACGAGCAGTACTTC. This encodes CASSLEGSYEQYF.

J is TRBJ2-7 and V is TRBV2, with 12 nucleotides matching TRBD2. With 4 bases clipped from V and 4 bases from J, the junction kept 8 bases outside the gene matches. The CDR3 loop spans 16 amino acids. Germline loops: CDR1 SNHLY, CDR2 FYNNEI. In DNA, the CDR3 is TGTGCCAGCAGTGGACTAGCGGGAGTTCAAGCTTACGAGCAGTACTTC. Translation gives CASSGLAGVQAYEQYF. The variable domain in full, completed from reference TRBV2 and TRBJ2-7, reads EPEVTQTPSHQVTQMGQEVILRCVPISNHLYFYWYRQILGQKVEFLVSFYNNEISEKSEIFDDQFSVERPDGSNFTLKIRSTKLEDSAMYFCASSGLAGVQAYEQYFGPGTRLTVT.